This record concerns one T cell receptor (beta chain) sequence. Because the CDR3's place on the DNA is in doubt, the DNA is left out and the CDR3 is given as listed by TCRdb. As to time point: sample taken at primary tumor resection. The study sequenced unsorted whole RNA from tumor, nontumor lung or frozen PBMC. Using its own MiXCR run on the 5' RACE reads, TCRdb lists one record per CDR3 protein. This sample yields tens of thousands of distinct CDR3 sequences, of which about 12% are seen a single time; about 40% belongs to the top ten. This record belongs to a study of spatial heterogeneity in lung cancer. The CDR3 is 15 amino acids long, termini counted.

The chain is built from TRBV21-1 and TRBJ1-1; the table's TRBD1 call for D was not verified on the DNA. TRBV21-1 is a known pseudogene. The specimen was PBMCs, collected at surgery. The TCR comes from a male donor with early-stage non-small cell lung cancer. The chain's CDR3 is CASSAWGRGSTEAFF.